This T cell receptor beta chain stems from a study of identical twins. TCRdb reanalysed the 5' RACE reads using MiXCR and keeps one entry per CDR3 protein. This table holds over 550,000 distinct CDR3 sequences, roughly 6.6% found once. Worth noting for this clonotype: Its cognate antigen is unknown.

Trimming cost V 3 bases and J 0 bases, with 15 bases left between them. The CDR3 spans 16 residues. Findings and limits, study-wide: The study reached conclusions through statistical analysis that was cross-sectional, not following the same donors.

The sample was also reused in another study, on yellow fever vaccine responses in identical twins. As that study records: Twins' vaccine T cell response reportedly gave the appearance of partial convergence and partial personalization.

V and J are TRBV12-3 or TRBV12-4 and TRBJ2-7; no clear D gene. This receptor was identified in a woman in her late teens or twenties in good health. The sequencing input was PBMCs. The CDR3 spells CASSLIVDPSSYEQYF. The CDR3 region has the DNA TGTGCCAGCAGTTTGATCGTAGACCCCAGCTCCTACGAGCAGTACTTC.